Listed below are T cell receptor beta chains from one sample, sequenced in a study of identifying expanded T cells in peripheral blood. The data were produced by immunoSEQ multiplex PCR, yet TCRdb's version contains in-frame clones alone and is incomplete. The table records around 57,000 clones, approximately 89% of them present only once. The specimen sequenced was blood. The source of these receptors is a person aged 18 to 75 in good health. Both conserved end residues are part of each CDR3. Fields, in order: D gene, V gene, J gene, clone size, CDR3 protein, CDR3 DNA. A D gene is named only where the DNA matches it firmly. Clone size is given for some rows only: seen once, a few or many times, or a class if the clone is expanded.

.	TRBV5-6	TRBJ2-7	.	CASSPIYEQYF	TGTGCCAGCAGCCCCATATACGAGCAGTACTTC
.	TRBV6-5	TRBJ2-2	.	CATLRDTGELFF	TGTGCCACTCTTAGGGACACCGGGGAGCTGTTTTTT
TRBD1	TRBV4-3	TRBJ1-4	.	CASSTGSGQGQKLFF	TGCGCCAGCAGCACCGGCTCGGGACAGGGACAAAAACTGTTTTTT
TRBD2	TRBV29-1	TRBJ2-3	.	CSVEPPSGGGETDTQYF	TGCAGCGTTGAACCGCCTAGCGGGGGCGGAGAGACAGATACGCAGTATTTT
.	TRBV27	TRBJ2-3	.	CASSRDQLSTDTQYF	TGTGCCAGCAGCCGGGACCAGCTGAGCACAGATACGCAGTATTTT
.	TRBV28	TRBJ2-7	once	CASRKRQGYEQYF	TGTGCCAGCAGGAAGCGCCAAGGTTACGAGCAGTACTTC
.	TRBV5-1	TRBJ2-3	.	CASSRHNSTDTQYF	TGCGCCAGCAGCCGACACAATAGCACAGATACGCAGTATTTT
.	TRBV29-1	TRBJ2-5	.	CSVVRGETQYF	TGCAGCGTTGTGAGGGGAGAGACCCAGTACTTC
.	TRBV7-9	TRBJ1-2	.	CASSLKTGPLSGGYTF	TGTGCCAGCAGCCTCAAGACAGGACCCCTTTCGGGAGGCTACACCTTC
TRBD1	TRBV4-1	TRBJ2-1	.	CASSQDRGRGFDEQFF	TGCGCCAGCAGCCAAGACAGGGGGCGCGGTTTCGATGAGCAGTTCTTC
.	TRBV5-1	TRBJ2-3	.	CASSIGTASTDTQYF	TGCGCCAGCAGCATCGGGACGGCTAGCACAGATACGCAGTATTTT
TRBD1	TRBV6-5	TRBJ2-1	.	CASSRGQYNEQFF	TGTGCCAGCAGCCGGGGACAGTACAATGAGCAGTTCTTC
.	TRBV21-1	TRBJ1-4	.	CASSKGTGSGGKKLFF	TGTGCCAGCAGCAAAGGAACGGGGTCAGGGGGGAAAAAACTGTTTTTT
.	TRBV2	TRBJ1-6	.	CASSARDPVYNSPLHF	TGTGCCAGCAGCGCAAGGGATCCGGTTTATAATTCACCCCTCCACTTT
TRBD2	TRBV9	TRBJ2-3	once	CASSAGLAGVTDTQYF	TGTGCCAGCAGCGCGGGGCTAGCGGGAGTTACAGATACGCAGTATTTT
TRBD1	TRBV5-1	TRBJ2-7	.	CASSSARDRGLYEQYF	TGCGCCAGCAGTTCCGCCCGGGACAGGGGGCTCTACGAGCAGTACTTC
.	TRBV2	TRBJ2-3	.	CASRGWTSATDTQYF	TGTGCCAGCAGGGGTTGGACTTCCGCCACAGATACGCAGTATTTT
.	TRBV13	TRBJ2-5	.	CASSLRAGRVQETQYF	TGTGCCAGCAGCTTGAGGGCGGGGCGGGTCCAAGAGACCCAGTACTTC
TRBD2	TRBV7-2	TRBJ2-1	.	CASSPAPRLAESQYNEQFF	TGTGCCAGCAGCCCCGCCCCCCGACTAGCGGAAAGCCAATACAATGAGCAGTTCTTC
.	TRBV7-8	TRBJ1-6	few	CASSLVFGSENSPLHF	TGTGCCAGCAGCTTAGTGTTCGGGTCTGAAAATTCACCCCTCCACTTT
.	TRBV19	TRBJ1-5	.	CASSRGENQPQHF	TGTGCCAGTAGTAGGGGGGAAAATCAGCCCCAGCATTTT
TRBD1	TRBV5-1	TRBJ2-1	.	CASSLRGQGYNEQFF	TGCGCCAGCAGCTTGAGGGGACAGGGCTACAATGAGCAGTTCTTC